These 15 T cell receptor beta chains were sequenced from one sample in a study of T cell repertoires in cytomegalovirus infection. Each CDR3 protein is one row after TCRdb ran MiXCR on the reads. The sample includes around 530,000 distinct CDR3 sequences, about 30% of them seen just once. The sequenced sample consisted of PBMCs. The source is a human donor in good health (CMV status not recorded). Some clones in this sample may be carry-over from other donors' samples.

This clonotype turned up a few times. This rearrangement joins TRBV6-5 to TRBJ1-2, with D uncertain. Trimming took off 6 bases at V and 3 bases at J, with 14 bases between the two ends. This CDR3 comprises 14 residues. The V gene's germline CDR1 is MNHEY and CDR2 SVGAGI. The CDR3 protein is CASRLFASYYGYTF. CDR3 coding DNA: TGTGCCAGCAGACTTTTTGCGAGTTACTATGGCTACACCTTC.

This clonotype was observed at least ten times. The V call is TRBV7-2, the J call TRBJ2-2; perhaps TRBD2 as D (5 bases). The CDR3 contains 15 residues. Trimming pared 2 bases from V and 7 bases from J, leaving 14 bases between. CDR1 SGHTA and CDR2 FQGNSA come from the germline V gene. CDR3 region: CASSLLALWHGELFF. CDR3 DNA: TGTGCCAGCAGCTTACTAGCTCTCTGGCACGGGGAGCTGTTTTTT.

The CDR3 protein is CASSLERDYEQYV. The CDR3 region has the DNA TGTGCCAGCAGCTTAGAGCGTGATTACGAGCAGTACGTC. The genes are TRBV11-2 and TRBJ2-7; D unresolved. Germline CDR1 SGHAT, CDR2 FQNNGV. CDR3 length: 13 amino acids. V lost 0 bases and J lost 4, with 7 bases in between.

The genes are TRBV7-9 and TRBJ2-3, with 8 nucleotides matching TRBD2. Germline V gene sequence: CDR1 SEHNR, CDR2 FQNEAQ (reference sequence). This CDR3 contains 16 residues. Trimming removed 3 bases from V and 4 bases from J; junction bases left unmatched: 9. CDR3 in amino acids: CASSLRTSGLADTQYF. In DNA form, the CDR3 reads TGTGCCAGCAGCTTGCGAACTAGCGGACTTGCAGATACGCAGTATTTT.

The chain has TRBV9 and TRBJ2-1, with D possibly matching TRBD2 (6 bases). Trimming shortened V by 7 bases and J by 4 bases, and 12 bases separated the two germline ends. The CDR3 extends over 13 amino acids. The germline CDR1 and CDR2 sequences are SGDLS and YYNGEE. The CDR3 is CASGGSVYNEQFF. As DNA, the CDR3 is TGTGCCAGCGGGGGGTCAGTGTACAATGAGCAGTTCTTC. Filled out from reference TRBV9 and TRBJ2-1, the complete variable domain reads DSGVTQTPKHLITATGQRVTLRCSPRSGDLSVYWYQQSLDQGLQFLIQYYNGEERAKGNILERFSAQQFPDLHSELNLSSLELGDSALYFCASGGSVYNEQFFGPGTRLTVL.

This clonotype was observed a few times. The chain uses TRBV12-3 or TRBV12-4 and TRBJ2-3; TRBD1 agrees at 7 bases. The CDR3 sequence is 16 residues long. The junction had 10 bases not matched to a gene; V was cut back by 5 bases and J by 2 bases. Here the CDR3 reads CASSRPYRGPTDTQYF. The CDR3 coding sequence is TGTGCCAGCAGTCGCCCGTACAGGGGCCCCACAGATACGCAGTATTTT.

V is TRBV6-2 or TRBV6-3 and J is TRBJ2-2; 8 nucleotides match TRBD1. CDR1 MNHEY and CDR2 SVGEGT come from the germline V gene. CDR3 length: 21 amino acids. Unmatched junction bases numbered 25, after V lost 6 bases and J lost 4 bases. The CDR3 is CASRPDRGGYHGTSTTGELFF. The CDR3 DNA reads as TGTGCCAGCAGACCCGACAGGGGAGGTTATCATGGAACGTCGACCACCGGGGAGCTGTTTTTT.

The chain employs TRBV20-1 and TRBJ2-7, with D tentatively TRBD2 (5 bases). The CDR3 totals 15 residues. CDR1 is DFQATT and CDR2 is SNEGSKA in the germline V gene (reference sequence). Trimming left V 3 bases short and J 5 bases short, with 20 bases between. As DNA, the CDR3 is TGCAGTGCTAGGATCCCCGGGAAGTCCCCCCACGAGCAGTACTTC. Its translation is CSARIPGKSPHEQYF.

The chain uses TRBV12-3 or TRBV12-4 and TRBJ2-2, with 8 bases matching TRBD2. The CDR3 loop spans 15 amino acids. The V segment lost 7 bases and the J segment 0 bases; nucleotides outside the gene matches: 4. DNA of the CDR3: TGTGCCAGCAAGTTAGCGGGATCGAACACCGGGGAGCTGTTTTTT. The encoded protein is CASKLAGSNTGELFF.

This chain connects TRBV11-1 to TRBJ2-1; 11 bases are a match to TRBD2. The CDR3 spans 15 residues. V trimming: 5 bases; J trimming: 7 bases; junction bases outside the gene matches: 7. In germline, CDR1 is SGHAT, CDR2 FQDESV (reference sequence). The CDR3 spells CASSRGLAGSNEQFF. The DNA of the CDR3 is TGTGCCAGCAGCCGCGGACTAGCGGGCTCGAATGAGCAGTTCTTC.

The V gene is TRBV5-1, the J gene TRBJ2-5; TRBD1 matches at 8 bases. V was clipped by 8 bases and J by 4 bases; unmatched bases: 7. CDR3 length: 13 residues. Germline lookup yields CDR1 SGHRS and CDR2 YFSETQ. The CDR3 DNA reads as TGCGCCAGTCGCGCAGGGGGCTCAGAGACCCAGTACTTC. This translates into CASRAGGSETQYF.

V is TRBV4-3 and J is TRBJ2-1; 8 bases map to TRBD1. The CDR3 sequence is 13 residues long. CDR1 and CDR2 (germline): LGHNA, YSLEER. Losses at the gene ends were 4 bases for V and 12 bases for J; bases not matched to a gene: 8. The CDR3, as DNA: TGCGCCAGCAGCCCCCTCGGACAGGGACGGCAGTTCTTC. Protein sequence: CASSPLGQGRQFF.

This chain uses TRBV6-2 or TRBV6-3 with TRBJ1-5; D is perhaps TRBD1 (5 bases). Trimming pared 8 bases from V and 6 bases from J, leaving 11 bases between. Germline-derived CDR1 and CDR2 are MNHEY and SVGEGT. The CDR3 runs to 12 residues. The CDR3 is CASGGNGQPQHF. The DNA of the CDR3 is TGTGCCAGCGGGGGTAATGGTCAGCCCCAGCATTTT.

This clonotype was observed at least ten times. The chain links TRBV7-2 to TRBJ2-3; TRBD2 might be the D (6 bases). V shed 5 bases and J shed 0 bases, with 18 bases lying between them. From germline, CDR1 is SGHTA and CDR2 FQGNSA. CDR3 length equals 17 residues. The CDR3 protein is CASSLRPLATSTDTQYF. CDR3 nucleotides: TGTGCCAGCAGCCTCCGTCCGCTAGCGACTAGCACAGATACGCAGTATTTT.

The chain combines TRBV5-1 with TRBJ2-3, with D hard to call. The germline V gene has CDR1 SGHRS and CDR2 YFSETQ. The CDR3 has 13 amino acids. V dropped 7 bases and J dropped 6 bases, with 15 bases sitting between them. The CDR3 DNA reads TGCGCCAGCGGCGACCGCCCCGTGGATACGCAGTATTTT. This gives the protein CASGDRPVDTQYF.